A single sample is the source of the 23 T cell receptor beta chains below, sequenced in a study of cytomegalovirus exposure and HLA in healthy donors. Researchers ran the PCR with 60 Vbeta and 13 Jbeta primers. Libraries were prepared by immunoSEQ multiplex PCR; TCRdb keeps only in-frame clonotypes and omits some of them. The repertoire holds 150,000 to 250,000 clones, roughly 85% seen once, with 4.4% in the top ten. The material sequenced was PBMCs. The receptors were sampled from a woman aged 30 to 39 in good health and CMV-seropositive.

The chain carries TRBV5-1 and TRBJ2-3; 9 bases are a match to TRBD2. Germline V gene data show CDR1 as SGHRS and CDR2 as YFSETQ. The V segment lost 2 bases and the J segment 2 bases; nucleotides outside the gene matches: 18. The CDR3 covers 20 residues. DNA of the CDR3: TGCGCCAGCAGCTTCTGGTCTGGAGCGGGGGGCCCCCCGAACACAGATACGCAGTATTTT. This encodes CASSFWSGAGGPPNTDTQYF.

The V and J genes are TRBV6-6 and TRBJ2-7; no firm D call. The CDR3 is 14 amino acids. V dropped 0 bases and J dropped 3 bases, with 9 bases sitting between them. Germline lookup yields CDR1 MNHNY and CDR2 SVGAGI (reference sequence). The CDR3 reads CASSYSSANYEQYF. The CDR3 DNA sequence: TGTGCCAGCAGTTACTCCTCTGCTAACTACGAGCAGTACTTC.

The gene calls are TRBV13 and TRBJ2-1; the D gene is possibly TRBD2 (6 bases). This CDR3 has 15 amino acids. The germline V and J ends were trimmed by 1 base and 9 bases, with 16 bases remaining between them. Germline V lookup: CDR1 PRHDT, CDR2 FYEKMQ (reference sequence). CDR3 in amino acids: CASSLVRLASFEQFF. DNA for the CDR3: TGTGCCAGCAGCTTAGTTAGGCTAGCGAGCTTTGAGCAGTTCTTC.

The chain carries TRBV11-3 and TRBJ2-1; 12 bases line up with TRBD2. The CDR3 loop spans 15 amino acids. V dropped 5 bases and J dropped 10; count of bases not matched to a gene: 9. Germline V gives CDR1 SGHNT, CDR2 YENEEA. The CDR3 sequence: CASSPTTSGSPEQFF. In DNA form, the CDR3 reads TGTGCCAGCAGCCCGACGACTAGCGGGAGCCCCGAGCAGTTCTTC.

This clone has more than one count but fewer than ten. The DNA of the CDR3 is TGTGCCAGCGCGGGGGGGGCCCGGGCAGATACGCAGTATTTT. Translated, it gives CASAGGARADTQYF. J is TRBJ2-3 and V is TRBV7-6; 9 nucleotides match TRBD2. CDR3 length: 14 amino acids. V was clipped by 8 bases and J by 4 bases; unmatched bases: 7. Germline-derived CDR1 and CDR2 are SGHVS and FNYEAQ.

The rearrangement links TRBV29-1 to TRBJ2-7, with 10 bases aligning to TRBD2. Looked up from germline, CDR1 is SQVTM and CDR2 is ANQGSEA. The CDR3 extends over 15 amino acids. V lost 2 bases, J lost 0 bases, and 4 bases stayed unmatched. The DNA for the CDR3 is TGCAGCGTTGAACTAGCGGGAGAGAGCTCCTACGAGCAGTACTTC. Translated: CSVELAGESSYEQYF.

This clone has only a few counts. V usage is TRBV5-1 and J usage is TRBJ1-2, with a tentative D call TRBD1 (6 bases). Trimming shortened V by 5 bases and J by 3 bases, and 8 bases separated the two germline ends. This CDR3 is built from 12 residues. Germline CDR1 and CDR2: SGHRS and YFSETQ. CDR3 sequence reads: CASSSGDYGYTF. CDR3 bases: TGCGCCAGCAGTTCAGGGGACTATGGCTACACCTTC. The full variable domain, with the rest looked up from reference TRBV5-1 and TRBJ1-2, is KAGVTQTPRYLIKTRGQQVTLSCSPISGHRSVSWYQQTPGQGLQFLFEYFSETQRNKGNFPGRFSGRQFSNSRSEMNVSTLELGDSALYLCASSSGDYGYTFGSGTRLTVV.

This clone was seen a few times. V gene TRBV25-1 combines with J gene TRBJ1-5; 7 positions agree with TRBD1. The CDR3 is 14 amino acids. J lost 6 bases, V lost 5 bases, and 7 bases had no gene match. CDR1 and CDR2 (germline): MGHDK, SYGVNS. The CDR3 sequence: CASSNRQGSQPQHF. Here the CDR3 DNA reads TGTGCCAGCAGTAACCGACAGGGAAGTCAGCCCCAGCATTTT.

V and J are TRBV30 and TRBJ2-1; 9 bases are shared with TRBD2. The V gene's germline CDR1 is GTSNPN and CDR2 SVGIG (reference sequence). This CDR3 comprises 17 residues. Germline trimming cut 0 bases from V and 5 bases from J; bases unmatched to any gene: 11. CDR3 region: CAWSVPLAGVGNNEQFF. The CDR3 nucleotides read TGTGCCTGGAGTGTACCCTTAGCGGGAGTTGGTAACAATGAGCAGTTCTTC.

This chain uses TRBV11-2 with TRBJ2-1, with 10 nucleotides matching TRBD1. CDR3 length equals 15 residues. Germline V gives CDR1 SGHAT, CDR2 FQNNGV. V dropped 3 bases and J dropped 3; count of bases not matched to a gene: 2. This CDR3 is CASSFGTGDYNEQFF. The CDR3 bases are TGTGCCAGCAGCTTTGGGACAGGGGACTACAATGAGCAGTTCTTC.

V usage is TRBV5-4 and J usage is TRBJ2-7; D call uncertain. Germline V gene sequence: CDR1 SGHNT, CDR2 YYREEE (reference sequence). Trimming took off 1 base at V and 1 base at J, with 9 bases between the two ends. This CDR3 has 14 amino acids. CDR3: CASSLFSQSYEQYF. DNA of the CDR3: TGTGCCAGCAGCTTGTTCTCGCAGTCCTACGAGCAGTACTTC.

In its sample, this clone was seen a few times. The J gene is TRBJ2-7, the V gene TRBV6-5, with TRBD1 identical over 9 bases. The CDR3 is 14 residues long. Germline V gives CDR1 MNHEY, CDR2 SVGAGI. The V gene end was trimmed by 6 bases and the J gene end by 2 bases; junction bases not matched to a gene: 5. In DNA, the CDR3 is TGTGCCAGCAGGGATAGGGACAGGGCCTACGAGCAGTACTTC. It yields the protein CASRDRDRAYEQYF.

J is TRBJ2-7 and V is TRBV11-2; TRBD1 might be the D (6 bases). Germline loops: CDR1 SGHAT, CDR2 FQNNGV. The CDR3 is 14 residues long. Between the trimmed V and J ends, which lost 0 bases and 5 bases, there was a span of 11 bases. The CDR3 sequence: CASSLDNHRDEQYF. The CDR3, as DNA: TGTGCCAGCAGCTTAGATAATCACAGGGACGAGCAGTACTTC.

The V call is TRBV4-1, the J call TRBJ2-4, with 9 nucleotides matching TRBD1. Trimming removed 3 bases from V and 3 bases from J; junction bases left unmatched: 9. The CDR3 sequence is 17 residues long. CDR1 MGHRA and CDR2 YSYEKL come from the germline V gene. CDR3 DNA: TGCGCCAGCAGCCAGGAACAGGGGGCGTGGGGCAAAAACATTCAGTACTTC. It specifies CASSQEQGAWGKNIQYF.

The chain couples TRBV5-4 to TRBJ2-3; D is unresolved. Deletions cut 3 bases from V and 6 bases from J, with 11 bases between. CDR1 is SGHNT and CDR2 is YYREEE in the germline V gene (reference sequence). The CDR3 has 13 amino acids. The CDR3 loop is CASSSAGVDTQYF. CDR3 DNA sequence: TGTGCCAGCAGCTCCGCTGGAGTGGATACGCAGTATTTT.

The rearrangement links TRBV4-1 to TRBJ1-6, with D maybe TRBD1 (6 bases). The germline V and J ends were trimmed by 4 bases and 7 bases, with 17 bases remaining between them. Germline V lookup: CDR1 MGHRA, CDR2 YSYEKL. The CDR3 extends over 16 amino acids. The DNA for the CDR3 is TGCGCCAGCAGCCCCGGGGGGCAGGTGTGGAATTCACCCCTCCACTTT. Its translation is CASSPGGQVWNSPLHF.

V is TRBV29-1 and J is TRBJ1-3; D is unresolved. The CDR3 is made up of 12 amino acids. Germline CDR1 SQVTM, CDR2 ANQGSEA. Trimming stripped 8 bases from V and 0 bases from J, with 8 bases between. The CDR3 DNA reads TGCAGCTTTCGGAGCTCTGGAAACACCATATATTTT. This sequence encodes CSFRSSGNTIYF. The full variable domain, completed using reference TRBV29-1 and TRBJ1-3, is SAVISQKPSRDICQRGTSLTIQCQVDSQVTMMFWYRQQPGQSLTLIATANQGSEATYESGFVIDKFPISRPNLTFSTLTVSNMSPEDSSIYLCSFRSSGNTIYFGEGSWLTVV.

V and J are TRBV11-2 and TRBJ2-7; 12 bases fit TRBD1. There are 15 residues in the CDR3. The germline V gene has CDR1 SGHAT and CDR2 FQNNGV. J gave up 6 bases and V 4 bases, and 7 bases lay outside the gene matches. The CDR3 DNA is TGTGCCAGCAGCTGGGGACAGGGGGCTATGCGCGAGCAGTACTTC. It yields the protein CASSWGQGAMREQYF.

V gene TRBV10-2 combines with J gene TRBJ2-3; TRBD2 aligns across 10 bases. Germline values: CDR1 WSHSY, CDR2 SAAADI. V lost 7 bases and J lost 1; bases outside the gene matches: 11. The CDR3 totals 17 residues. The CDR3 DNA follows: TGCGCCAGCATTCCGAGTCGGCTAGCGGGGGGCACAGATACGCAGTATTTT. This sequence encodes CASIPSRLAGGTDTQYF.

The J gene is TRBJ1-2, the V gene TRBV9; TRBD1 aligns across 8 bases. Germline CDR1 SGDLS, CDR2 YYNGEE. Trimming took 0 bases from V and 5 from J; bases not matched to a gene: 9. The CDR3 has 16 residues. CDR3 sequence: CASSVDGRGHRYGYTF. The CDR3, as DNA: TGTGCCAGCAGCGTAGACGGCAGGGGGCACCGGTATGGCTACACCTTC.

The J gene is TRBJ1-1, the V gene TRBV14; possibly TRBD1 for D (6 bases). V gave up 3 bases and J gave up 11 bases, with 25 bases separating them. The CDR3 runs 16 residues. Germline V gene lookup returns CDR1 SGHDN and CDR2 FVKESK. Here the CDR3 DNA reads TGTGCCAGCAGCCAGGGTGGAAACAGGGATGCAGGAAAGGCTTTCTTT. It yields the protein CASSQGGNRDAGKAFF.

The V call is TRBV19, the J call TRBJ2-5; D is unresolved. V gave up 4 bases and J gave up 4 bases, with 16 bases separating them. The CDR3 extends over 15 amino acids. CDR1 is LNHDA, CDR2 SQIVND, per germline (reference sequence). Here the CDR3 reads CASSTRLPGLETQYF. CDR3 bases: TGTGCCAGTAGTACGCGGCTTCCCGGCCTAGAGACCCAGTACTTC.

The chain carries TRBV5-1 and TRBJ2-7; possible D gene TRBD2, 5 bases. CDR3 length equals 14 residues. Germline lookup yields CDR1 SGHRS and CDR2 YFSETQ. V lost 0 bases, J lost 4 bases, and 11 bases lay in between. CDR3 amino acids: CASSLGRGFYEQYF. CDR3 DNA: TGCGCCAGCAGCTTGGGTAGAGGGTTTTACGAGCAGTACTTC.